Below, one T cell receptor beta chain is given with its context. The germline CDR1 and CDR2 sequences are SEHNR and FQNEAQ (reference sequence). The V segment lost 5 bases and the J segment 6 bases; nucleotides outside the gene matches: 6. The CDR3 covers 15 residues. With a J-beta primer mix and a sample-barcoded 5' primer, a second PCR ran about 7 to 12 cycles. TCRdb called the 5' RACE reads again in MiXCR, with one record for every CDR3 protein. This table has some 900,000 distinct CDR3 sequences, roughly 50% appearing once. The data belong to a study of blood T cells in healthy people across ages.

The material sequenced was blood. The chain couples TRBV7-9 to TRBJ1-6, with TRBD1 matching 8 bases. The TCR originated in a man aged 30 to 45 in good health. Here the CDR3 reads CASSHIDRGNSPLHF. Here the CDR3 DNA reads TGTGCCAGCAGCCACATCGACAGGGGTAATTCACCCCTCCACTTT.